This T cell receptor (beta chain) was recovered during a study of blood T cell repertoires in COVID-19 (TCRdb year 2020). At the level of the whole study: The collaborator samples originated in the United States, Italy and Spain and spanned the acute and convalescent phases of COVID-19. The prospective study material was composed of cDNA or gDNA derived from T cells, B-cell-depleted T cells, or PBMCs. Subjects who had been exposed to COVID-19, were actively infected with it, or had recovered from it provided the deeply sampled blood TCRbeta repertoires that made up the dataset. The repertoires were released in a freely available public database meant as a resource for research on the immune response to SARS-CoV-2. The samples were drawn from two sources: the first 160 participants of the ongoing ImmuneRACE study, and some 1,300 subjects contributed by 6 global collaborators. Nearly every sample came with metadata listing a de-identified subject ID, COVID-19 status, age in years and sex. Where available, HLA class I and class II types were taken from metadata supplied by the sample provider and were not determined by assay-based typing. The study at large found these results: The quantity of clinical and demographic metadata differed by source and by participant and was supplied without curation.

The immunoSEQ Assay, a bias-controlled multiplex PCR, was used to amplify TCRbeta CDR3 regions from genomic DNA. Turning to the authors' computational methods: The number of nucleated cells in each sample was estimated by amplification of reference gene primers within the assay. Sequence reads were collapsed and filtered to measure the absolute abundance of every unique TCRbeta CDR3 rearrangement. For each sample, productive Simpson clonality was calculated as the square root of Simpson's diversity index across productive rearrangements. Drawn from immuneACCESS, this table holds only the in-frame rearrangements with V and J called that TCRdb kept. Clones are partly lost; checked studies trace under half to an unresolved V gene and leave the rest unexplained. That table gives V, J and clone size, and the DNA gave D and trimming. This sample lists around 300,000 clones; approximately 87% were detected once. Roughly 4% of the sample is in the top ten clones.

A single count supports this clone. The clone's antigen remains unknown. Base qualities are missing; no much larger clone stands one base away. Each collaborating institution followed its own protocols to collect whole blood in K2EDTA tubes. Collaborator samples were shipped for TCRbeta analysis as frozen whole blood, isolated PBMCs, or DNA extracted from either sample type. From a lookup of the germline V gene (reference sequence), CDR1 and CDR2 are DFQATT and SNEGSKA. V is reduced by 6 bases and J by 8 bases, leaving a spacing of 13 bases between them. The CDR3 starts with the cysteine, ends with the phenylalanine, and has 11 residues. CDR3 DNA is the only sequence kept; it has 33 bases, read in frame from the first base.

The rearranged chain carries TRBV20-1 and TRBJ1-1; the D gene is not confidently resolved. The source material was peripheral blood. The receptor comes from a woman between 45 and 65 years old with active or convalescent COVID-19. The encoded CDR3 is CSAEVVDEAFF. The DNA sequence is as follows: TGCAGTGCCGAGGTCGTTGACGAAGCTTTCTTT.